This is a list of T cell receptor beta chains from one sample in a study of radiotherapy plus CTLA-4 blockade in lung cancer. Measured with immunoSEQ multiplex PCR; TCRdb has only the in-frame clones, and not every one. The data show around 110,000 clones, about nine tenths seen once. The sample consisted of peripheral blood, taken from a patient treated with radiotherapy plus ipilimumab. The receptors derive from a human donor with non-small cell lung cancer that progressed on radiotherapy plus ipilimumab. The CDR3 runs from the conserved cysteine through the conserved F or W. D genes are given only for firm matches. Rows may omit the clone size; those that give it use once, few, many or a size class.

D gene | J gene | clone size | V gene | CDR3 DNA | CDR3 protein
TRBD1 | TRBJ1-2 | - | TRBV5-4 | TGTGCCAGCAGCTTGGACAGGGGTAAACTTGTGACTAACTATGGCTACACCTTC | CASSLDRGKLVTNYGYTF
TRBD1 | TRBJ1-5 | - | TRBV6-1 | TGTGCCAGCAGTGATGAGACAGGGGGCCCGGTGAGCAATCAGCCCCAGCATTTT | CASSDETGGPVSNQPQHF
TRBD2 | TRBJ2-2 | - | TRBV9 | TGTGCCAGCAGCTCAAGCGGGAGATTCACCGGGGAGCTGTTTTTT | CASSSSGRFTGELFF
TRBD2 | TRBJ2-3 | - | TRBV7-9 | TGTGCCAGCAGCTTAGAGGGACTATCAGATACGCAGTATTTT | CASSLEGLSDTQYF
- | TRBJ2-2 | - | TRBV2 | TGTGCCAGCAGTGAAGCTACGGCGAACACCGGGGAGCTGTTTTTT | CASSEATANTGELFF
TRBD2 | TRBJ2-7 | - | TRBV16 | TGTGCCAGCACCAAAGCTGGGGGAGCGGGAGAGCAGTACTTC | CASTKAGGAGEQYF
- | TRBJ2-1 | - | TRBV7-8 | TGTGCCAGCAGCTTATCTCGGGTGTTGTTTACCTTGCACAATGAGCAGTTCTTC | CASSLSRVLFTLHNEQFF
TRBD1 | TRBJ1-2 | few | TRBV6-5 | TGTGCCAGCAGTTACCGACAGGGTCGGGACGGCTACACCTTC | CASSYRQGRDGYTF
- | TRBJ2-3 | - | TRBV6-1 | TGTGCCAGCACCAGCGGGTCGGGGGCTGTAGATACGCAGTATTTT | CASTSGSGAVDTQYF
- | TRBJ2-2 | - | TRBV5-1 | TGCGCCAGCAGCTTGGCGACAGAGAACACCGGGGAGCTGTTTTTT | CASSLATENTGELFF
TRBD2 | TRBJ2-7 | - | TRBV6-5 | TGTGCCAGCAGCTTCCTAGCGGTCGTGGGGGAGCAGTACTTC | CASSFLAVVGEQYF